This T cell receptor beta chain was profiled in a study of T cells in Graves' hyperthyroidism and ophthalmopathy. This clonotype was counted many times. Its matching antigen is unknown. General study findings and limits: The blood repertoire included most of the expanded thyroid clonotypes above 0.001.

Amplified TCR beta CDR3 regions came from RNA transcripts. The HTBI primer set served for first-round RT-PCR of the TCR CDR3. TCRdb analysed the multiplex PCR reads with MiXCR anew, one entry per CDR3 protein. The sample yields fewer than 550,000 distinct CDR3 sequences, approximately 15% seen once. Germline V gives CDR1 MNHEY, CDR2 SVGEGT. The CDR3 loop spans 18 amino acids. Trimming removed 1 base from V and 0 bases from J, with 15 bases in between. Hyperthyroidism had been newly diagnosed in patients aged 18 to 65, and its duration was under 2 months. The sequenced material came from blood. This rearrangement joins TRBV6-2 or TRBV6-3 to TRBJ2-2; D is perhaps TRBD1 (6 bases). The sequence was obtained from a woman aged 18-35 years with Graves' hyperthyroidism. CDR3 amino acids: CASSYYLQGPANTGELFF. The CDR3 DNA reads TGTGCCAGCAGTTACTATCTACAGGGTCCAGCGAACACCGGGGAGCTGTTTTTT.